The clone carrying this TCR beta chain was picked up one time. V trimming: 1 base; J trimming: 2 bases; junction bases outside the gene matches: 8. The CDR3 consists of 17 residues. Germline V gene sequence: CDR1 SGHRS, CDR2 YFSETQ. These data come from a study of blood T cell repertoires in COVID-19. The table came from immunoSEQ multiplex PCR; TCRdb's copy has only in-frame clones and leaves some out. The repertoire has approximately 280,000 clones, roughly nine tenths of them found once; the top ten carry more than 1.5%. This TCR came from a woman aged 60 to 75 who had recovered from COVID-19. The chain links TRBV5-1 to TRBJ2-1; 8 nucleotides match TRBD1. Sequencing was done on a sample of PBMCs or T cells enriched from blood (not recorded which). The DNA for the CDR3 is TGCGCCAGCAGCTTGCAGTCCGGGACAGGACCCTACAATGAGCAGTTCTTC. Translating it yields CASSLQSGTGPYNEQFF.